This T cell receptor (beta chain) is drawn from a study of T cell repertoires in cytomegalovirus infection. Study background: Evidence of both CMV infection and a matching HLA type came from public TCR beta signatures. Study-wide points: Individuals carrying CMV plus the relevant HLA were identified by cumulative frequency of public TCR beta families. There were HLA-C-restricted CMV-specific TCR beta clonotypes dominating the ex vivo response.

TCRdb re-called the reads through MiXCR, storing one row per CDR3 protein. The table lists about 360,000 distinct CDR3 sequences, 15% to 20% of them singletons. CDR3 length equals 18 residues. CDR1 SGHVS and CDR2 FNYEAQ come from the germline V gene. With 1 base clipped from V and 7 bases from J, the junction kept 16 bases outside the gene matches. This clonotype was counted ten times or more. Its antigen is not known. Sequenced sample: PBMCs. The chain joins TRBV7-6 to TRBJ2-7; 10 nucleotides align to TRBD2. This receptor was identified in a human donor in good health (CMV status not recorded). Some clones in this sample may be carry-over from other donors' samples. This CDR3 reads CASSLGVAGGPTHWEQYF. The CDR3 region has the DNA TGTGCCAGCAGCTTAGGAGTAGCGGGGGGTCCTACGCACTGGGAGCAGTACTTC.